These 30 T cell receptor beta chains were all obtained from the same sample, sequenced in a study of blood T cell repertoires in COVID-19. The protocol was immunoSEQ multiplex PCR, while the TCRdb copy is restricted to in-frame clones and leaves out a portion. The sample lists over 20,000 clones; 92% were seen once. Material: peripheral blood. These receptor sequences come from a human donor in a cohort sampled during active COVID-19.

CDR3 protein: CASLTGFDNQPQHF. Written as DNA, the CDR3 is TGTGCCAGCTTAACGGGATTTGACAATCAGCCCCAGCATTTT. The gene calls are TRBV28 and TRBJ1-5, with no clear D. Germline V lookup: CDR1 MDHEN, CDR2 SYDVKM. The CDR3 length is 14 residues. V gave up 8 bases and J gave up 3 bases, with 14 bases separating them. The whole variable domain, remainder taken from reference TRBV28 and TRBJ1-5, is DVKVTQSSRYLVKRTGEKVFLECVQDMDHENMFWYRQDPGLGLRLIYFSYDVKMKEKGDIPEGYSVSREKKERFSLILESASTNQTSMYLCASLTGFDNQPQHFGDGTRLSIL.

The chain combines TRBV5-1 with TRBJ2-5, with D perhaps TRBD1 (5 bases). Germline V gene data show CDR1 as SGHRS and CDR2 as YFSETQ. The CDR3 runs to 15 residues. V was pared by 0 bases and J by 4 bases, with 13 bases between. The CDR3 loop is CASSLVDGRGETQYF. The CDR3 DNA is TGCGCCAGCAGCTTGGTTGACGGTAGGGGAGAGACCCAGTACTTC.

The chain recombines TRBV14 with TRBJ2-3; TRBD2 matches at 9 bases. With V trimmed by 4 bases and J by 6 bases, 8 bases remained unmatched. Germline CDR1 reads SGHDN; CDR2 reads FVKESK. This CDR3 contains 15 residues. The CDR3 DNA reads TGTGCCAGCAGCCGTTCCCTAGCGGGGCCCGATACGCAGTATTTT. This encodes CASSRSLAGPDTQYF.

The rearrangement joins TRBV14 to TRBJ1-4; TRBD1 agrees at 7 bases. Germline lookup yields CDR1 SGHDN and CDR2 FVKESK. There are 17 residues in the CDR3. The ends lost 3 bases at V and 3 bases at J; junction bases unmatched: 10. CDR3 amino acids: CASSHRLPGQPNEKLFF. DNA of the CDR3: TGTGCCAGCAGCCACCGACTGCCGGGACAGCCTAATGAAAAACTGTTTTTT.

The genes are TRBV27 and TRBJ2-1, with D perhaps matching TRBD2 (5 bases). This CDR3 is built from 13 residues. Per the germline V gene, CDR1 is MNHEY and CDR2 is SMNVEV (reference sequence). V lost 8 bases and J lost 9, with 17 bases in between. CDR3 residues: CASGLLGPFEQFF. Here the CDR3 DNA reads TGTGCCAGCGGACTCCTAGGACCGTTTGAGCAGTTCTTC.

This clone was recorded only once. The CDR3 DNA sequence: TGTGCCAGCAGTAGCGGGACGAACACCGGGGAGCTGTTTTTT. This encodes CASSSGTNTGELFF. V and J are TRBV6-5 and TRBJ2-2; 7 bases map to TRBD2. The CDR3 is 14 amino acids. Germline V CDR1 and CDR2: MNHEY, SVGAGI. V shed 5 bases, J shed 0 bases, and the junction held 0 bases outside the gene matches.

The chain couples TRBV28 to TRBJ2-3, with unresolved D. Germline CDR1 and CDR2: MDHEN and SYDVKM. V shed 3 bases and J shed 4 bases, with 8 bases lying between them. The CDR3 is 13 residues long. CDR3 sequence reads: CASSFFTADTQYF. DNA of the CDR3: TGTGCCAGCAGTTTTTTTACGGCAGATACGCAGTATTTT.

The chain couples TRBV7-9 to TRBJ1-1, with 8 bases fitting TRBD1. Germline assignment: CDR1 SEHNR and CDR2 FQNEAQ (reference sequence). This CDR3 region has 14 residues. After removal of 2 bases from V and 4 bases from J, the junction contained 3 bases not matched to a gene. The CDR3 region is CASSLSTGGTEAFF. The CDR3 nucleotides are TGTGCCAGCAGCTTATCTACAGGGGGCACTGAAGCTTTCTTT.

As concerns this clone: This CDR3 is also generated by other DNA sequences in the sample. The V gene is TRBV7-9, the J gene TRBJ1-1, with a possible D match to TRBD1 (6 bases). Trimming stripped 6 bases from V and 5 bases from J, with 16 bases between. The V gene's germline CDR1 is SEHNR and CDR2 FQNEAQ (reference sequence). CDR3 length: 14 amino acids. DNA of the CDR3: TGTGCCAGCAGTCTAACAGGGAAGGGGACTGAAGCTTTCTTT. Translation: CASSLTGKGTEAFF.

The chain recombines TRBV12-2 with TRBJ1-4; TRBD1, as called in the table, went unchecked against the DNA. TRBV12-2 is a pseudogene segment. The CDR3 totals 17 residues. The CDR3 nucleotides read TGTGCAAGTCGCTTAGTCGTTGTGAGACAGGGTAATGAAAAACTGTTTTTT. Protein product: CASRLVVVRQGNEKLFF.

The V and J genes are TRBV12-3 or TRBV12-4 and TRBJ2-5; 7 bases line up with TRBD2. V lost 5 bases, J lost 8 bases, and 8 bases stayed unmatched. The CDR3 has 13 amino acids. CDR3 sequence reads: CASSRTRRETQYF. Here the CDR3 DNA reads TGTGCCAGCAGTCGGACTAGGAGAGAAACCCAGTACTTC.

The V and J genes are TRBV11-2 and TRBJ2-2; D not certain. The CDR3 has 18 residues. In germline, CDR1 is SGHAT, CDR2 FQNNGV. V was clipped by 1 base and J by 5 bases, with 20 bases between them. Here the CDR3 DNA reads TGTGCCAGCAGCTTAGGGATTGTAGCCTCTCCTGGGACCGGGGAGCTGTTTTTT. This encodes CASSLGIVASPGTGELFF.

The CDR3 bases are TGTGCCAGCAGCTTAGGAGAGACAGGGATCTCTGGAAACACCATATATTTT. Amino acid sequence: CASSLGETGISGNTIYF. The rearrangement uses TRBV7-9 and TRBJ1-3; 7 bases fit TRBD1. V was clipped by 1 base and J by 0 bases; unmatched bases: 6. The germline V gene has CDR1 SEHNR and CDR2 FQNEAQ (reference sequence). This CDR3 has 17 amino acids.

The chain couples TRBV6-1 to TRBJ1-5; D might be TRBD1 (6 bases). In germline, CDR1 is MNHNS, CDR2 SASEGT. This CDR3 is 16 amino acids long. Trimming took off 3 bases at V and 0 bases at J, with 12 bases between the two ends. The CDR3 region has the DNA TGTGCCAGCAGTGAGGTGGGGGCATCTAGCAATCAGCCCCAGCATTTT. As protein: CASSEVGASSNQPQHF.

The V call is TRBV9, the J call TRBJ1-4; D call uncertain. CDR1 SGDLS and CDR2 YYNGEE come from the germline V gene. The germline V and J ends were trimmed by 3 bases and 1 base, with 7 bases remaining between them. CDR3 length: 14 amino acids. CDR3 bases: TGTGCCAGCAGCGCCCAACTAACTAATGAAAAACTGTTTTTT. Translated, it gives CASSAQLTNEKLFF.

The V call is TRBV19, the J call TRBJ1-1; possible D gene TRBD1, 5 bases. Trimming took 5 bases from V and 0 from J, leaving 10 bases between them. Germline V gene data show CDR1 as LNHDA and CDR2 as SQIVND (reference sequence). This CDR3 is built from 14 residues. The chain's CDR3 is CASSAGHLNTEAFF. In nucleotides, the CDR3 is TGTGCCAGTAGTGCCGGACACCTGAACACTGAAGCTTTCTTT.

This chain uses TRBV6-5 with TRBJ2-4; TRBD1 agrees at 9 bases. Trimming at V came to 5 bases and at J to 2 bases, leaving 4 bases not matched to a gene. CDR1 and CDR2 from the germline V gene are MNHEY and SVGAGI. The CDR3 covers 15 residues. CDR3 coding DNA: TGTGCCAGCAGTCAGGACAGGGGTTCCAAAAACATTCAGTACTTC. Residues: CASSQDRGSKNIQYF.

The V gene is TRBV7-3, the J gene TRBJ2-2; 9 bases are a match to TRBD2. This CDR3 is 16 amino acids long. Trimming cost V 0 bases and J 6 bases; bases outside gene matches: 5. Germline loops: CDR1 SGHTA, CDR2 FQGTGA. The CDR3 DNA reads as TGTGCCAGCAGCTTAACAGCGGGGGGTCTGTCCGGGGAGCTGTTTTTT. Translating it yields CASSLTAGGLSGELFF.

This clone was seen a single time. V gene TRBV9 combines with J gene TRBJ1-2, with 9 bases identical to TRBD1. CDR3 length: 16 amino acids. The ends lost 3 bases at V and 8 bases at J; junction bases unmatched: 14. Germline CDR1 reads SGDLS; CDR2 reads YYNGEE. CDR3 amino acids: CASSADSDRGRRGYTF. The DNA for the CDR3 is TGTGCCAGCAGCGCTGATTCGGACAGGGGAAGGAGGGGCTACACCTTC.

The chain couples TRBV6-5 to TRBJ1-2; TRBD1 aligns across 7 bases. The ends lost 6 bases at V and 4 bases at J; junction bases unmatched: 5. This CDR3 comprises 13 residues. Germline assignment: CDR1 MNHEY and CDR2 SVGAGI. In nucleotides, the CDR3 is TGTGCCAGCAGATCCGGACAGGTCTATGGCTACACCTTC. This gives the protein CASRSGQVYGYTF.

J is TRBJ1-2 and V is TRBV24-1; no clear D. The V gene's germline CDR1 is KGHDR and CDR2 SFDVKD. The CDR3 totals 15 residues. With 0 bases removed from V and 3 bases from J, the gap between germline ends came to 10 bases. The CDR3 DNA sequence: TGTGCCACCAGTGATTTGCACGGGGTGGACTATGGCTACACCTTC. Protein: CATSDLHGVDYGYTF.

This chain connects TRBV9 to TRBJ2-5; 11 bases align to TRBD2. Trimming at V came to 0 bases and at J to 5 bases, leaving 9 bases not matched to a gene. The length of the CDR3 is 17 residues. The germline CDR1 and CDR2 sequences are SGDLS and YYNGEE. CDR3 DNA sequence: TGTGCCAGCAGCGTAGAACTAGCGGGAGTAAGAGGGGAGACCCAGTACTTC. As protein: CASSVELAGVRGETQYF.

This clone was detected only once. V and J are TRBV5-1 and TRBJ2-1; TRBD2 matches at 8 bases. The trim removed 2 bases at V and 6 bases at J, leaving 7 bases unmatched. The germline V gene has CDR1 SGHRS and CDR2 YFSETQ. CDR3 length equals 15 residues. The CDR3 DNA reads as TGCGCCAGCAGCTTAAATCCGGGACTAGGCAATGAGCAGTTCTTC. It yields the protein CASSLNPGLGNEQFF.

In the case of this clone: This sample includes further DNA sequences coding for the same CDR3. The V call is TRBV7-2, the J call TRBJ2-5; 13 bases match TRBD2. CDR1 is SGHTA, CDR2 FQGNSA, per germline. The V segment lost 3 bases and the J segment 5 bases; nucleotides outside the gene matches: 0. There are 14 residues in the CDR3. The CDR3 loop reads CASSLTSGGETQYF. In DNA form, the CDR3 reads TGTGCCAGCAGCTTGACTAGCGGGGGGGAGACCCAGTACTTC.

J is TRBJ2-2 and V is TRBV5-4; 8 bases are a match to TRBD1. After removal of 4 bases from V and 2 bases from J, the junction contained 10 bases not matched to a gene. In germline, CDR1 is SGHNT, CDR2 YYREEE (reference sequence). CDR3 length: 17 residues. This CDR3 is CASSPVDGTGNTGELFF. The CDR3, as DNA: TGTGCCAGCAGCCCGGTTGACGGGACAGGTAACACCGGGGAGCTGTTTTTT.

The V and J genes are TRBV6-1 and TRBJ1-2, with D hard to call. CDR1 MNHNS and CDR2 SASEGT come from the germline V gene. The germline V and J ends were trimmed by 1 base and 5 bases, with 17 bases remaining between them. CDR3 length equals 16 residues. In DNA, the CDR3 is TGTGCCAGCAGTGAAGAAAGGCAGGCAGGTCGGTATGGCTACACCTTC. It is translated as CASSEERQAGRYGYTF.

The J gene is TRBJ1-1, the V gene TRBV9; 7 bases agree with TRBD1. This CDR3 contains 15 residues. V was pared by 0 bases and J by 6 bases, with 8 bases of the junction left unmatched. Looked up from germline, CDR1 is SGDLS and CDR2 is YYNGEE. CDR3 sequence (DNA): TGTGCCAGCAGCGTAGGAGGGGGCGCCCGGGCTGAAGCTTTCTTT. This gives the protein CASSVGGGARAEAFF.

The chain has TRBV5-4 and TRBJ2-1, with 15 bases aligning to TRBD2. Unmatched junction bases numbered 2, after V lost 3 bases and J lost 7 bases. Germline V gene data show CDR1 as SGHNT and CDR2 as YYREEE (reference sequence). The CDR3 covers 15 residues. In DNA form, the CDR3 reads TGTGCCAGCAGCTCTGGACTAGCGGGAGGGAATGAGCAGTTCTTC. Encoded protein: CASSSGLAGGNEQFF.

J is TRBJ2-7 and V is TRBV3-1 (or the pseudogene TRBV3-2); TRBD2 aligns across 8 bases. The CDR3 is 15 residues long. V shed 1 base, J shed 3 bases, and the junction held 5 bases outside the gene matches. CDR1 and CDR2 from the germline V gene are LGHDT and YNNKEL (reference sequence). In DNA, the CDR3 is TGTGCCAGCAGCCAAGGCCTAGCGGGTGTCTACGAGCAGTACTTC. Its protein is CASSQGLAGVYEQYF.

This clone was seen a single time. The V and J genes are TRBV6-6 and TRBJ2-4; 12 bases line up with TRBD2. V gave up 5 bases and J gave up 5 bases; unmatched junction bases: 10. The CDR3 is 17 amino acids. Germline loops: CDR1 MNHNY, CDR2 SVGAGI (reference sequence). The CDR3 loop reads CASSQTSGGFSENIQYF. CDR3 nucleotides: TGTGCCAGCAGTCAAACTAGCGGGGGGTTCTCCGAAAACATTCAGTACTTC.